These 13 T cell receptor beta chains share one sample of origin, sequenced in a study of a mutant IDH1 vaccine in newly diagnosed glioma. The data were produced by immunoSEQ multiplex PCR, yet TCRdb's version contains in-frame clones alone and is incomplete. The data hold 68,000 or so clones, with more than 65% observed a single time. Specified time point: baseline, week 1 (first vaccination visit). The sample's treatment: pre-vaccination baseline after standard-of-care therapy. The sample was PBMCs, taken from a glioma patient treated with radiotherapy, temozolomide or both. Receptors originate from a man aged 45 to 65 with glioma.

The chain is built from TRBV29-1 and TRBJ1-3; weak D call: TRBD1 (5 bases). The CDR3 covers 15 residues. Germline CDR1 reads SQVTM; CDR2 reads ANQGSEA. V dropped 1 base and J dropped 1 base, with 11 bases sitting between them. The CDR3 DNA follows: TGCAGCGTTGAAGGCCCGGGGGATTCTGGAAACACCATATATTTT. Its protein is CSVEGPGDSGNTIYF.

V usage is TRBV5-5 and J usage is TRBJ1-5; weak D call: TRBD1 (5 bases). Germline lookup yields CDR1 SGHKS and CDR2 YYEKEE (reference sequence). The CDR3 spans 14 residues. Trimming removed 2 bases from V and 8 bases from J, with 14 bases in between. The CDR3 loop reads CASSFRQSWEPQHF. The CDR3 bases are TGTGCCAGCAGCTTTCGACAGTCCTGGGAGCCCCAGCATTTT.

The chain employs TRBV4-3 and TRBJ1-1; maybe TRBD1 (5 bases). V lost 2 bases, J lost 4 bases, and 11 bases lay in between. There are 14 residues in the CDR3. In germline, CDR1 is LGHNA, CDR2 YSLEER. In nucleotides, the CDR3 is TGCGCCAGCAGCCAACAGGGTACTCGCACTGAAGCTTTCTTT. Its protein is CASSQQGTRTEAFF.

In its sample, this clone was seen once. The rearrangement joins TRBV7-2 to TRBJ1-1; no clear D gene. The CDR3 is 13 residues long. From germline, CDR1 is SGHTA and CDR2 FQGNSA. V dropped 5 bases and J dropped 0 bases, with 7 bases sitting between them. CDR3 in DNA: TGTGCCAGCAGCGCTCAGGTGAACACTGAAGCTTTCTTT. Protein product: CASSAQVNTEAFF. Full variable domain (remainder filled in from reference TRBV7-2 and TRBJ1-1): GAGVSQSPSNKVTEKGKDVELRCDPISGHTALYWYRQSLGQGLEFLIYFQGNSAPDKSGLPSDRFSAERTGGSVSTLTIQRTQQEDSAVYLCASSAQVNTEAFFGQGTRLTVV.

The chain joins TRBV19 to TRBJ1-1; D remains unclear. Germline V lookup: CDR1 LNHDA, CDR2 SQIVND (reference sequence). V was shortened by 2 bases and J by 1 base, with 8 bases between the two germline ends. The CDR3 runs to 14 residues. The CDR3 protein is CASSIPLPNTEAFF. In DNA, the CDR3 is TGTGCCAGTAGTATACCCCTCCCGAACACTGAAGCTTTCTTT.

CDR3 region: CSVGEGLRETQYF. The CDR3 DNA reads as TGCAGCGTTGGTGAGGGACTTCGGGAGACCCAGTACTTC. The chain joins TRBV29-1 to TRBJ2-5; TRBD2 might be the D (6 bases). Germline CDR1 and CDR2: SQVTM and ANQGSEA. The ends were cut back, 4 bases at V and 5 bases at J, with 14 bases in the middle. The CDR3 contains 13 residues.

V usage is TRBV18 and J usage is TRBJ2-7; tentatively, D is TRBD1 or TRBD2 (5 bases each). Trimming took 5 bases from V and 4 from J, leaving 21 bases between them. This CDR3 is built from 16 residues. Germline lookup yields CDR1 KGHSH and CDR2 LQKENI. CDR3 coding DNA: TGTGCCAGCTCATCCGGAATGGACTCCGGGGCATACGAGCAGTACTTC. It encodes CASSSGMDSGAYEQYF. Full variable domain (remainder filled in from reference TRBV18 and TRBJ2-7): NAGVMQNPRHLVRRRGQEARLRCSPMKGHSHVYWYRQLPEEGLKFMVYLQKENIIDESGMPKERFSAEFPKEGPSILRIQQVVRGDSAAYFCASSSGMDSGAYEQYFGPGTRLTVT.

This CDR3 is CASSGGTAPYNEQFF. The CDR3 nucleotides read TGCGCCAGCAGCGGCGGGACGGCCCCCTACAATGAGCAGTTCTTC. The chain joins TRBV5-1 to TRBJ2-1, with a weak D call TRBD2 (6 bases). CDR1 and CDR2 (germline): SGHRS, YFSETQ. This CDR3 is built from 15 residues. Trimming stripped 4 bases from V and 2 bases from J, with 13 bases between.

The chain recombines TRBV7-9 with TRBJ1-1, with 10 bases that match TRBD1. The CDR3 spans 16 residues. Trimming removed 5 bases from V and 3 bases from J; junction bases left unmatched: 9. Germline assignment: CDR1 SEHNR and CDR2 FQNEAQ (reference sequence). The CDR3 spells CASSDPGTGAYTEAFF. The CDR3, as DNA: TGTGCCAGCAGCGACCCCGGGACAGGGGCCTACACTGAAGCTTTCTTT.

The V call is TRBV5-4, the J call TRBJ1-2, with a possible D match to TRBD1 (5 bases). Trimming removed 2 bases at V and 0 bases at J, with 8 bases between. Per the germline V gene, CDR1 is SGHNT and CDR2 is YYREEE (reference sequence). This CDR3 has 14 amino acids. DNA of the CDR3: TGTGCCAGCAGCTTAAAGGGGTCTAACTATGGCTACACCTTC. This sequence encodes CASSLKGSNYGYTF.

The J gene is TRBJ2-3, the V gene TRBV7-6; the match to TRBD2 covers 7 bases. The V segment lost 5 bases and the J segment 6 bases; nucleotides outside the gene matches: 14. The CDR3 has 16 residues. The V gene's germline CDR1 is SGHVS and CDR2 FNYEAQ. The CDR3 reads CASSPRAAGVTDTQYF. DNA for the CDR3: TGTGCCAGCAGCCCCCGCGCTGCGGGGGTCACGGATACGCAGTATTTT.

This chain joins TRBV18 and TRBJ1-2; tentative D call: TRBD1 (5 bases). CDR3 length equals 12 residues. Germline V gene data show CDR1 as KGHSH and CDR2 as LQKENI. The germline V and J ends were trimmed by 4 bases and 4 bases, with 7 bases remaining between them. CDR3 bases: TGTGCCAGCTCACTTGACAGCTATGGCTACACCTTC. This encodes CASSLDSYGYTF.

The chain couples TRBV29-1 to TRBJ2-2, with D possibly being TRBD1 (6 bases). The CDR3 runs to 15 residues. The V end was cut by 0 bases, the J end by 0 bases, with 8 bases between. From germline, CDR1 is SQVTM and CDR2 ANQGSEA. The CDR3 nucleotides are TGCAGCGTTGAAGATACAGGGACGAACACCGGGGAGCTGTTTTTT. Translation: CSVEDTGTNTGELFF.